A single sample is the source of the 18 T cell receptor beta chains below, sequenced in a study of cytomegalovirus exposure and HLA in healthy donors. The PCR used 60 Vbeta and 13 Jbeta primers. The method was immunoSEQ multiplex PCR; TCRdb's version includes in-frame clones alone and lacks a portion of them. In the table there are 150,000 to 200,000 clones, almost 85% of which are singletons. Sequencing was carried out using PBMCs. These receptors originate from a boy between 10 and 17 years old in good health and CMV-seronegative.

This clone appeared a single time. This rearrangement joins TRBV30 to TRBJ1-6; 7 bases line up with TRBD1. Germline V gene lookup returns CDR1 GTSNPN and CDR2 SVGIG (reference sequence). The CDR3 is 11 residues long. The CDR3 region has the DNA TGTGCTACAGGGGTCGGTTCACCCCTCCACTTT. Its protein product is CATGVGSPLHF.

This chain uses TRBV9 with TRBJ2-1; D gene unclear. Trimming removed 9 bases at V and 10 bases at J, with 8 bases between. The germline CDR1 and CDR2 sequences are SGDLS and YYNGEE. The CDR3 consists of 9 residues. CDR3 sequence (DNA): TGTGCCAACTCCCGGGAGCAGTTCTTC. Amino acid sequence: CANSREQFF.

The rearrangement joins TRBV30 to TRBJ1-6; D is unclear. There are 13 residues in the CDR3. Germline CDR1 and CDR2: GTSNPN and SVGIG (reference sequence). V was pared by 4 bases and J by 10 bases, with 14 bases between. CDR3 sequence: CAWTTSLGSPLHF. CDR3 DNA sequence: TGTGCCTGGACAACCAGCCTCGGGTCACCCCTCCACTTT.

This chain links TRBV9 with TRBJ2-1, with 8 bases lining up with TRBD2. This CDR3 has 16 residues. V lost 0 bases to trimming and J lost 3 bases; unmatched junction nucleotides: 5. Germline V CDR1 and CDR2: SGDLS, YYNGEE. Written as DNA, the CDR3 is TGTGCCAGCAGCGTAGGGGCGGGAGGTTACTACAATGAGCAGTTCTTC. Protein sequence: CASSVGAGGYYNEQFF.

J is TRBJ2-7 and V is TRBV27; 7 nucleotides agree with TRBD2. With 5 bases clipped from V and 2 bases from J, the junction kept 6 bases outside the gene matches. The CDR3 has 14 residues. Germline lookup yields CDR1 MNHEY and CDR2 SMNVEV (reference sequence). CDR3 bases: TGTGCCAGCAGTACCCTGGGGGGGGCCTACGAGCAGTACTTC. The encoded protein is CASSTLGGAYEQYF.

This chain uses TRBV5-6 with TRBJ1-3; 7 nucleotides align to TRBD1. Germline CDR1 SGHDT, CDR2 YYEEEE. The CDR3 covers 13 residues. Germline trimming cut 2 bases from V and 13 bases from J; bases unmatched to any gene: 9. The CDR3, as DNA: TGTGCCAGCAGCTTCGCCTCGACAGGGAAGATATATTTT. Protein product: CASSFASTGKIYF.

This clone has a handful of counts. This sequence joins TRBV2 and TRBJ1-1; D possibly corresponds to TRBD1 (5 bases). The CDR3 length is 15 residues. The germline V and J ends were trimmed by 1 base and 0 bases, with 9 bases remaining between them. Germline V CDR1 and CDR2: SNHLY, FYNNEI. The CDR3 DNA sequence: TGTGCCAGCAGTGAAGGGGGACTCGTGAACACTGAAGCTTTCTTT. It specifies CASSEGGLVNTEAFF.

This clone was observed a single time. V and J are TRBV6-5 and TRBJ1-6; no firm D call. This CDR3 comprises 11 residues. Trimming removed 8 bases at V and 10 bases at J, with 9 bases between. Germline V gene data show CDR1 as MNHEY and CDR2 as SVGAGI. Written as DNA, the CDR3 is TGTGCCAGCGGCCGGAGGTCACCCCTCCACTTT. Its translation is CASGRRSPLHF.

This clone occurred a few times. The chain uses TRBV7-9 and TRBJ1-3, with 11 bases aligning to TRBD1. Trimming removed 3 bases from V and 14 bases from J; junction bases left unmatched: 3. Germline lookup yields CDR1 SEHNR and CDR2 FQNEAQ (reference sequence). The CDR3 has 12 amino acids. CDR3 sequence (DNA): TGTGCCAGCAGCTTCAGGACAGGGGGCCTATATTTT. As protein: CASSFRTGGLYF.

The chain couples TRBV7-2 to TRBJ1-1, with D tentatively TRBD1 (5 bases). This CDR3 region has 14 residues. From germline, CDR1 is SGHTA and CDR2 FQGNSA. The V and J ends lost 5 bases and 1 base respectively, with 11 bases between them. CDR3 nucleotides: TGTGCCAGCAGCCGTCTCGGGGGGAACACTGAAGCTTTCTTT. Translation gives CASSRLGGNTEAFF.

The rearrangement joins TRBV30 to TRBJ2-3; 8 nucleotides agree with TRBD2. The CDR3 spans 13 residues. The germline V gene encodes CDR1 GTSNPN and CDR2 SVGIG (reference sequence). Trimming cost V 5 bases and J 0 bases; bases outside gene matches: 1. The CDR3 loop is CAWSSGSTDTQYF. CDR3 DNA: TGTGCCTGGTCTAGCGGGAGCACAGATACGCAGTATTTT.

The gene calls are TRBV4-1 and TRBJ1-2; D remains ambiguous. Trimming took off 0 bases at V and 0 bases at J, with 11 bases between the two ends. CDR3 size: 16 residues. Per the germline V gene, CDR1 is MGHRA and CDR2 is YSYEKL. CDR3 loop: CASSQDGSLSNYGYTF. CDR3 DNA: TGCGCCAGCAGCCAAGATGGCTCGTTGTCTAACTATGGCTACACCTTC.

V gene TRBV19 combines with J gene TRBJ2-7; 7 bases agree with TRBD1. The V and J ends lost 3 bases and 7 bases, in that order; junction bases with no gene match: 3. Looked up from germline, CDR1 is LNHDA and CDR2 is SQIVND (reference sequence). CDR3 length: 12 amino acids. The CDR3 DNA reads TGTGCCAGTAGTATCCTGACAGGGGAGCAGTACTTC. It encodes CASSILTGEQYF.

This clone appeared once. V is TRBV27 and J is TRBJ1-4, with D possibly matching TRBD1 (5 bases). The V gene lost 6 bases and the J gene lost 4 bases, with 9 bases spanning the gap. The CDR3 length is 13 residues. Germline V lookup: CDR1 MNHEY, CDR2 SMNVEV (reference sequence). Here the CDR3 reads CASRRQGNEKLFF. The CDR3 DNA sequence: TGTGCCAGCAGACGGCAGGGTAATGAAAAACTGTTTTTT.

This sequence joins TRBV27 and TRBJ2-7; 9 nucleotides match TRBD2. CDR1 is MNHEY, CDR2 SMNVEV, per germline (reference sequence). The CDR3 is 14 residues long. After removal of 3 bases from V and 5 bases from J, the junction contained 5 bases not matched to a gene. The CDR3 loop is CASSFAGGPHEQYF. The CDR3 coding sequence is TGTGCCAGCAGTTTCGCGGGAGGGCCACACGAGCAGTACTTC.

The genes are TRBV5-1 and TRBJ2-7; TRBD2 is a possible D gene (6 bases). This CDR3 contains 13 residues. Trimming removed 1 base at V and 6 bases at J, with 11 bases between. Germline V gives CDR1 SGHRS, CDR2 YFSETQ. CDR3 residues: CASSLIQGGEQYF. In nucleotides, the CDR3 is TGCGCCAGCAGCTTGATCCAGGGAGGCGAGCAGTACTTC.

The chain's CDR3 is CASSQVNGEQYF. Here the CDR3 DNA reads TGTGCCAGCAGCCAAGTAAACGGCGAGCAGTACTTC. This chain uses TRBV4-2 with TRBJ2-7; D is undetermined. The V gene lost 1 base and the J gene lost 6 bases, with 7 bases spanning the gap. The CDR3 totals 12 residues. CDR1 is LGHNA and CDR2 is YNFKEQ in the germline V gene.

The chain combines TRBV27 with TRBJ2-2; D uncertain. CDR3 length equals 14 residues. CDR1 is MNHEY and CDR2 is SMNVEV in the germline V gene (reference sequence). Trimming removed 6 bases from V and 6 bases from J, with 14 bases in between. The CDR3 loop is CASSPGSPSGELFF. The CDR3 nucleotides read TGTGCCAGCAGCCCCGGGTCCCCGTCCGGGGAGCTGTTTTTT.